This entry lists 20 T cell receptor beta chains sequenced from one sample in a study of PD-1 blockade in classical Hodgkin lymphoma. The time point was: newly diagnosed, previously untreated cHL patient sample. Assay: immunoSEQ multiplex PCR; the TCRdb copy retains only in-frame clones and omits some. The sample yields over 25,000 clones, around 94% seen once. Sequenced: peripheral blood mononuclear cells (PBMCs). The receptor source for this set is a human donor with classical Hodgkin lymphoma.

The CDR3 nucleotides read TGTGCCAGTAGTTTCCGACTAGCGGGCCCCTACGAGCAGTACTTC. Protein sequence: CASSFRLAGPYEQYF. The J gene is TRBJ2-7, the V gene TRBV19, with TRBD2 matching 10 bases. The ends lost 5 bases at V and 2 bases at J; junction bases unmatched: 6. This CDR3 comprises 15 residues. CDR1 and CDR2 from the germline V gene are LNHDA and SQIVND (reference sequence).

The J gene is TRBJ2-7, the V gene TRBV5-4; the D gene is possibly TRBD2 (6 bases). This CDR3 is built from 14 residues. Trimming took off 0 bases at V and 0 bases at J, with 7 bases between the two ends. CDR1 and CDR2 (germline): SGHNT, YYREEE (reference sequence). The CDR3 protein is CASSLGGTSYEQYF. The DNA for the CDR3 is TGTGCCAGCAGCTTGGGCGGGACCTCCTACGAGCAGTACTTC.

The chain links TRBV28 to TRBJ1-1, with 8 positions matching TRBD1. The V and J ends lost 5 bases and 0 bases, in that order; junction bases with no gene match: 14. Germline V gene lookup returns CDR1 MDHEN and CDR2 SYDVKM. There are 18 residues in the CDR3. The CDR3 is CASSHPTGTGDMNTEAFF. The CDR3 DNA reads TGTGCCAGCAGTCACCCTACCGGGACAGGAGACATGAACACTGAAGCTTTCTTT.

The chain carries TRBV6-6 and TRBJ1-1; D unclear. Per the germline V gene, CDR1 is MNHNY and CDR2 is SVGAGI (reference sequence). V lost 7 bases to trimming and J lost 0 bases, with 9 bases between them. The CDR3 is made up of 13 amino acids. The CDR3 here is CASNPTLNTEAFF. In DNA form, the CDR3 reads TGTGCCAGCAATCCTACACTGAACACTGAAGCTTTCTTT.

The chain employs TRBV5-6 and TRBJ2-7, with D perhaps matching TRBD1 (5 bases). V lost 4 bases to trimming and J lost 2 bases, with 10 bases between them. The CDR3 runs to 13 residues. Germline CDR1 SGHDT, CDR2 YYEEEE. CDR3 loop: CASSRDSPYEQYF. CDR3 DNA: TGTGCCAGCAGCCGTGACAGTCCCTACGAGCAGTACTTC.

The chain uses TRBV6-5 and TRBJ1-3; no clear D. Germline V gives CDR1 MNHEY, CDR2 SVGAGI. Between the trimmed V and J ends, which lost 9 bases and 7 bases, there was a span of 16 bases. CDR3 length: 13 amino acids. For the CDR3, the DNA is TGTGCCAGTTCAGGTCAGAAGAGCAACACCATATATTTT. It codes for CASSGQKSNTIYF.

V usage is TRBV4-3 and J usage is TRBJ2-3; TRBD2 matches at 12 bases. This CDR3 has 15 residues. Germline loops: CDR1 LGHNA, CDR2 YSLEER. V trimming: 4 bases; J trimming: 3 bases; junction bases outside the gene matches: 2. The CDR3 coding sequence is TGCGCCAGCAGCCTTGGACTAGCGGGGACAGATACGCAGTATTTT. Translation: CASSLGLAGTDTQYF.

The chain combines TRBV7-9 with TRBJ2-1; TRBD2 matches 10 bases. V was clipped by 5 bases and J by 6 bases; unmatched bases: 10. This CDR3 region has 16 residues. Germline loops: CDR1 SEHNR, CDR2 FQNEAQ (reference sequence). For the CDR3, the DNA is TGTGCCAGCAGCCCGTTGGCTAGCGGGAGAGGCAATGAGCAGTTCTTC. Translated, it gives CASSPLASGRGNEQFF.

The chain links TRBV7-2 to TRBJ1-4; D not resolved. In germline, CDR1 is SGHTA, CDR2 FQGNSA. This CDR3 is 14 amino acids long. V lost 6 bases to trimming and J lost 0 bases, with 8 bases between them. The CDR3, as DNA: TGTGCCAGCAGGGTCACTGCAACTAATGAAAAACTGTTTTTT. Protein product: CASRVTATNEKLFF.

The CDR3: CASSEARATGELFF. The DNA of the CDR3 is TGTGCCAGCAGTGAAGCCCGGGCCACCGGGGAGCTGTTTTTT. The chain combines TRBV6-1 with TRBJ2-2; no definite D call. Per the germline V gene, CDR1 is MNHNS and CDR2 is SASEGT. Between the trimmed V and J ends, which lost 0 bases and 4 bases, there was a span of 6 bases. This CDR3 has 14 residues.

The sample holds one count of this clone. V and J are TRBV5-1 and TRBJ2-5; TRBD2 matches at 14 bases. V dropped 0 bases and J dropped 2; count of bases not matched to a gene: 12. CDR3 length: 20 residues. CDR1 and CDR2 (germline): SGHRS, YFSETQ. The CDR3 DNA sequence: TGCGCCAGCAGCTTGGTGGCGGGACTAGCGGGAGTAGGGCGGCAAGAGACCCAGTACTTC. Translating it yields CASSLVAGLAGVGRQETQYF.

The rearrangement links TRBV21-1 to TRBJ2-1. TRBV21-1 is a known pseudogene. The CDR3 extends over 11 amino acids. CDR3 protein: CASTGHNEQFF. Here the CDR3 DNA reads TGTGCCAGCACTGGTCACAATGAGCAGTTCTTC.

The CDR3 DNA follows: TGCGCCAGCAGCTTGGGCATCGGGACAGGGATGACTGAAGCTTTCTTT. This sequence encodes CASSLGIGTGMTEAFF. The chain is built from TRBV5-1 and TRBJ1-1; TRBD1 matches at 9 bases. The germline V gene encodes CDR1 SGHRS and CDR2 YFSETQ. V shed 0 bases and J 5 bases; nucleotides not matched to a gene: 8. The CDR3 totals 16 residues.

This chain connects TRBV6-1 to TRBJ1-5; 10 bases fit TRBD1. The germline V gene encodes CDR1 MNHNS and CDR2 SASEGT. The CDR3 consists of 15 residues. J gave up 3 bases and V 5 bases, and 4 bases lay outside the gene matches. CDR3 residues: CASSLGQGVNQPQHF. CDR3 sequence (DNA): TGTGCCAGCAGTTTAGGACAGGGGGTCAATCAGCCCCAGCATTTT.

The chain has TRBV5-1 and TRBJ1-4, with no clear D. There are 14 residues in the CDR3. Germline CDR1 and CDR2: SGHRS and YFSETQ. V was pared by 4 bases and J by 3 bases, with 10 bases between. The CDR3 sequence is CASSPQTPNEKLFF. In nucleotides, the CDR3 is TGCGCCAGCAGCCCTCAGACCCCTAATGAAAAACTGTTTTTT.

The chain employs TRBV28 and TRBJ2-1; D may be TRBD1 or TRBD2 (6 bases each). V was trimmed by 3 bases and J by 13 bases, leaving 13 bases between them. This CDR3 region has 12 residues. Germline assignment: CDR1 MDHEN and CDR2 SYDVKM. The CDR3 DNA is TGTGCCAGCAGTTTGAGGGGGAGGAGACAGTTCTTC. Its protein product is CASSLRGRRQFF.

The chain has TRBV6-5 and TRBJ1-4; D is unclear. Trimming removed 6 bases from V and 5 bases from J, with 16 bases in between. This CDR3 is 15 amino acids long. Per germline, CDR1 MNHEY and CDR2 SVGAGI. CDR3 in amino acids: CASRKKAEGNEKLFF. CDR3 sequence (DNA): TGTGCCAGCAGAAAGAAGGCGGAGGGAAATGAAAAACTGTTTTTT.

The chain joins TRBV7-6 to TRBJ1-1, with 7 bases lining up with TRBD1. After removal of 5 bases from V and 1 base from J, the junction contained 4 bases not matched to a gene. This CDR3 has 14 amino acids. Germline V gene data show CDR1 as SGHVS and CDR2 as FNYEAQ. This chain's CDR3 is CASSLRTGNTEAFF. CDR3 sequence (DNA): TGTGCCAGCAGCCTCCGGACAGGGAACACTGAAGCTTTCTTT.

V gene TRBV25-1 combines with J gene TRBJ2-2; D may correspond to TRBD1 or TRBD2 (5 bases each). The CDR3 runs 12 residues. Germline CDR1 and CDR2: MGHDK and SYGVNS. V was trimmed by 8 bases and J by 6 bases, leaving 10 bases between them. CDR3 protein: CASGGPPGELFF. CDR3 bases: TGTGCCAGCGGGGGACCTCCCGGGGAGCTGTTTTTT.

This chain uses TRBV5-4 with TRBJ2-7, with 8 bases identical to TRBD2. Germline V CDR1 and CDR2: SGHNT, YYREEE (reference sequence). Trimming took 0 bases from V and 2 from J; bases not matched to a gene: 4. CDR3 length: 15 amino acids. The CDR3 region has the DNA TGTGCCAGCAGCTTGGAACTAGCGGAAGCCTACGAGCAGTACTTC. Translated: CASSLELAEAYEQYF.